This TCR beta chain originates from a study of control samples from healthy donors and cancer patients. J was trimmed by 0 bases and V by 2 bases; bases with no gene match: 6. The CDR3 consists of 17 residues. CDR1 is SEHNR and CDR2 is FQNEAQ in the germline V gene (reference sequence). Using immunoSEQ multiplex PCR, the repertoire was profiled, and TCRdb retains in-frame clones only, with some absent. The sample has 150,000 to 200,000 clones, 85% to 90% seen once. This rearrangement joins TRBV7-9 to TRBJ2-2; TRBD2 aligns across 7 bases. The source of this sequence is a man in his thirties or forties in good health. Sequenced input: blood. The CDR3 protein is CASSLRRGGPNTGELFF. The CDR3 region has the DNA TGTGCCAGCAGCTTACGACGCGGGGGACCGAACACCGGGGAGCTGTTTTTT.